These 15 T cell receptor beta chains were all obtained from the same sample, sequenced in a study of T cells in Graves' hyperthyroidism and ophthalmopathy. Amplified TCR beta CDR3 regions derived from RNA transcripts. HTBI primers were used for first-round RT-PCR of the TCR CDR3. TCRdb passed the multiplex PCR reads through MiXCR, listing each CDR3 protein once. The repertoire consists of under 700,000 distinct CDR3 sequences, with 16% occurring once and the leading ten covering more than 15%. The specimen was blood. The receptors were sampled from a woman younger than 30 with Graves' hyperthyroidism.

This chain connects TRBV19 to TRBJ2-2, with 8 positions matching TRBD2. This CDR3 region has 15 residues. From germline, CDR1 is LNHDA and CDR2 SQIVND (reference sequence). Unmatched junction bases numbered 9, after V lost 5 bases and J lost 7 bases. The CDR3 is CASSPRLGRVGELFF. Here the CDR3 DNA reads TGTGCCAGTAGTCCCCGACTCGGGAGGGTCGGGGAGCTGTTTTTT.

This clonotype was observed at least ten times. Written as DNA, the CDR3 is TGTGCCAGCAGTTTAAGGCAGGCAGGGACCGGGGAGCTGTTTTTT. Translating gives CASSLRQAGTGELFF. The chain is built from TRBV12-3 or TRBV12-4 and TRBJ2-2, with D maybe TRBD1 (5 bases). V shed 2 bases and J shed 5 bases, with 12 bases lying between them. The CDR3 is 15 residues long.

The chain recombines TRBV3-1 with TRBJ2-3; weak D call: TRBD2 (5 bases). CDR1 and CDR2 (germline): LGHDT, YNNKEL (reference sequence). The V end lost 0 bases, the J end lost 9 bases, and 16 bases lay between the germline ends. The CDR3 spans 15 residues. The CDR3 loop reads CASSQDYWERGTQYF. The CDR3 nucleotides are TGTGCCAGCAGCCAAGATTATTGGGAGAGAGGCACGCAGTATTTT.

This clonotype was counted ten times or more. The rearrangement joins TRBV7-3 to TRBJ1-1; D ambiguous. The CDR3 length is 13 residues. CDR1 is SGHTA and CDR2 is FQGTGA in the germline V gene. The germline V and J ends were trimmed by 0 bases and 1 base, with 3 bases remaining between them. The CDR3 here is CASSLTPNTEAFF. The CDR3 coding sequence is TGTGCCAGCAGCTTAACGCCGAACACTGAAGCTTTCTTT.

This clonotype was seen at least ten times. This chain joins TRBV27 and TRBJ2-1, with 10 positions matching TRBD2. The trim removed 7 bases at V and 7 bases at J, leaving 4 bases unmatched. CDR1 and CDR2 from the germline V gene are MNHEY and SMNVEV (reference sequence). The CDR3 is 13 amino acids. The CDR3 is CASTLAGTNEQFF. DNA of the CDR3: TGTGCCAGCACACTAGCGGGGACGAATGAGCAGTTCTTC.

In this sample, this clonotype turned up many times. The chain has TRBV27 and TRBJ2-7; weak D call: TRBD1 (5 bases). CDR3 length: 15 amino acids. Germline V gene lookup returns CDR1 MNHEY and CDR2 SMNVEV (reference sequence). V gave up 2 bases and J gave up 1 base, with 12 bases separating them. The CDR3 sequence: CASSLTQGLSYEQYF. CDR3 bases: TGTGCCAGCAGTTTAACCCAGGGTTTGTCCTACGAGCAGTACTTC.

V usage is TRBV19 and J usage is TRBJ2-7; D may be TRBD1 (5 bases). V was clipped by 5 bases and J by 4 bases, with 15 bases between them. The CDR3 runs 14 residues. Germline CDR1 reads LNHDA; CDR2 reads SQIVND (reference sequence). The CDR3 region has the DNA TGTGCCAGTAGTGTGCAGGGTTACTCTTACGAGCAGTACTTC. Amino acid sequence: CASSVQGYSYEQYF.

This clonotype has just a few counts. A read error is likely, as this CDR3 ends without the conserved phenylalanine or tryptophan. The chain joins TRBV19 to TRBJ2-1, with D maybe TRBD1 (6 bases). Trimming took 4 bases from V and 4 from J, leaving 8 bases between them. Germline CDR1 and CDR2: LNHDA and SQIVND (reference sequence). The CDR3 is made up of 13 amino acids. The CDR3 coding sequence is TGTGCCAGTAGTAGTGGGACATACAATGAGCAGTTCCTC. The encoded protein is CASSSGTYNEQFL.

CDR3 sequence: CASSRAGHSYNEQFF. The DNA for the CDR3 is TGCGCCAGCAGCCGAGCGGGGCACTCCTACAATGAGCAGTTCTTC. J is TRBJ2-1 and V is TRBV5-1; 7 nucleotides match TRBD2. After removal of 4 bases from V and 0 bases from J, the junction contained 4 bases not matched to a gene. This CDR3 is 15 amino acids long. CDR1 SGHRS and CDR2 YFSETQ come from the germline V gene.

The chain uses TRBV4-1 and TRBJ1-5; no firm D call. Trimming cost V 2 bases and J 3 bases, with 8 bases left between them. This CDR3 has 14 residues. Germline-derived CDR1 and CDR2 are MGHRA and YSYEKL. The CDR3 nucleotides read TGCGCCAGCAGCCAACACGGGATCAATCAGCCCCAGCATTTT. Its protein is CASSQHGINQPQHF.

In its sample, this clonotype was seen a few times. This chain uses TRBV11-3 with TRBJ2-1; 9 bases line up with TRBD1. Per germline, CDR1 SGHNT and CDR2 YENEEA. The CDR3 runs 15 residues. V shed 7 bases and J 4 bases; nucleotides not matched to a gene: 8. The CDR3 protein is CASNTGQGTYNEQFF. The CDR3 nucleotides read TGTGCCAGCAACACCGGACAGGGGACATACAATGAGCAGTTCTTC.

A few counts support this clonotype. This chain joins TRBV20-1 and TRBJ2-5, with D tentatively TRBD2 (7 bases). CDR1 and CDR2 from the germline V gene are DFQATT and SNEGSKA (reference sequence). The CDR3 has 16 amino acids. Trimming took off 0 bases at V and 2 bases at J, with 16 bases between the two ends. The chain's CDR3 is CSARDPRGGPQETQYF. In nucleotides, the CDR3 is TGCAGTGCTAGAGACCCAAGGGGGGGGCCACAAGAGACCCAGTACTTC.

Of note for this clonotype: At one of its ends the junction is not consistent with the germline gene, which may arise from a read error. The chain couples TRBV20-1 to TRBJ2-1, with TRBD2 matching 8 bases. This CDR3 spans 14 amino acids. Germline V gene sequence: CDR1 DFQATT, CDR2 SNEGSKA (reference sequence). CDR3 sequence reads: CSANLAGSYNDQFF. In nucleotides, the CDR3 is TGCAGTGCTAATCTAGCGGGCTCCTACAATGACCAGTTCTTC.

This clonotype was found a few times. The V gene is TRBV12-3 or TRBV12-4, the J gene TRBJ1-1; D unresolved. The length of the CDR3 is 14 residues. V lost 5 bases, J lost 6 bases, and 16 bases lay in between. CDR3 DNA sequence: TGTGCCAGCAGTCTTTCAAATACTGGCGCTGAAGCTTTCTTT. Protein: CASSLSNTGAEAFF.

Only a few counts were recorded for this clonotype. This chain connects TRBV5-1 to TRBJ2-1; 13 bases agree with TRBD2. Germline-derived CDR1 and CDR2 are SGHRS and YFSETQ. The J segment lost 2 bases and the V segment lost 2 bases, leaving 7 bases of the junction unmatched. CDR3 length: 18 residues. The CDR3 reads CASSFPTSGGVTYNEQFF. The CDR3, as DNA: TGCGCCAGCAGCTTTCCAACTAGCGGGGGGGTAACCTACAATGAGCAGTTCTTC.